Included here is one TCR beta chain sequence, with context. Its antigen is not identified. The V gene's germline CDR1 is GTSNPN and CDR2 SVGIG (reference sequence). The CDR3 is 15 amino acids. The source of the sample is a study of T cells in narcolepsy. General study results and limits: In some patient and control memory CD4+ samples, autoreactive clones were absent. Comparing one patient's CSF and blood CD4+ clonotypes highlighted HCRT- and TRIB2-specific autoreactive clonotypes. Blood of same and different patients, but not healthy controls, reportedly held recurring autoreactive clonotypes.

The protocol was immunoSEQ multiplex PCR, while the TCRdb copy is restricted to in-frame clones and leaves out a portion. In the table there are some 30,000 clones, over 70% of which are singletons. V gene TRBV30 combines with J gene TRBJ2-7; D possibly corresponds to TRBD2 (7 bases). Gene TRBJ2-1 matches the end of the DNA better, so the J call may be wrong. The source material was memory (CD45RA-) CD4+ T cells from blood. This TCR came from a human donor in good health. The CDR3 DNA follows: TGTGCCTGGAGTAAGGGGGAGGGCTCCTACAATGAGCAGTTCTTC. Translation gives CAWSKGEGSYNEQFF.